Listed below are T cell receptor beta chains from one sample, sequenced in a study of cytomegalovirus exposure and HLA in healthy donors. TCRdb keeps only in-frame clones here, not all; method: immunoSEQ multiplex PCR. This sample has fewer than 200,000 clones, with approximately 90% found just once. Material for sequencing was PBMCs. The receptors originated from a boy aged 2 to 10 in good health and CMV-seronegative. Each CDR3 is given with its conserved first and last residue. Fields, in order: D gene, V gene, clone size, J gene, CDR3 protein, CDR3 DNA. The D gene is left open where the match is weak. Not all rows give a size; the values are once, few, many and, for expanded clones, a class.

d_call: TRBD1; v_call: TRBV7-2; clone_size: NA; j_call: TRBJ1-6; cdr3_aa: CASSLSGGQGGNSPLHF; cdr3_nt: TGTGCCAGCAGCTTATCGGGCGGACAGGGCGGTAATTCACCCCTCCACTTT
d_call: NA; v_call: TRBV2; clone_size: NA; j_call: TRBJ2-7; cdr3_aa: CASSGGQGYEQYF; cdr3_nt: TGTGCCAGCAGTGGGGGCCAAGGATACGAGCAGTACTTC
d_call: NA; v_call: TRBV28; clone_size: few; j_call: TRBJ1-5; cdr3_aa: CASSQIQGLGNQPQHF; cdr3_nt: TGTGCCAGCAGTCAAATACAGGGTTTGGGCAATCAGCCCCAGCATTTT
d_call: NA; v_call: TRBV5-6; clone_size: once; j_call: TRBJ2-7; cdr3_aa: CASRLGGRAYEQYF; cdr3_nt: TGTGCCAGCAGGCTAGGCGGCAGAGCCTACGAGCAGTACTTC
d_call: TRBD1; v_call: TRBV5-1; clone_size: NA; j_call: TRBJ2-3; cdr3_aa: CASSLDMRQGDTQYF; cdr3_nt: TGCGCCAGCAGCTTGGACATGAGACAGGGAGATACGCAGTATTTT
d_call: NA; v_call: TRBV27; clone_size: NA; j_call: TRBJ1-1; cdr3_aa: CASSPPDRDIEAFF; cdr3_nt: TGTGCCAGCAGTCCTCCGGACAGAGATATTGAAGCTTTCTTT
d_call: NA; v_call: TRBV25-1; clone_size: few; j_call: TRBJ1-3; cdr3_aa: CASRSSGNTIYF; cdr3_nt: TGTGCCAGCAGGAGTTCTGGAAACACCATATATTTT
d_call: TRBD1; v_call: TRBV2; clone_size: NA; j_call: TRBJ1-1; cdr3_aa: CASSDNRGGPTEAFF; cdr3_nt: TGTGCCAGCAGTGACAACAGGGGGGGACCCACTGAAGCTTTCTTT
d_call: NA; v_call: TRBV2; clone_size: few; j_call: TRBJ1-1; cdr3_aa: CASSPTGRTEAFF; cdr3_nt: TGTGCCAGCTCCCCGACAGGACGGACTGAAGCTTTCTTT
d_call: NA; v_call: TRBV27; clone_size: NA; j_call: TRBJ2-1; cdr3_aa: CASSLGRRGYNEQFF; cdr3_nt: TGTGCCAGCAGTTTAGGTAGGAGGGGTTACAATGAGCAGTTCTTC
d_call: TRBD2; v_call: TRBV6-1; clone_size: NA; j_call: TRBJ2-3; cdr3_aa: CASSERSGGRSTQYF; cdr3_nt: TGTGCCAGCAGTGAACGTAGCGGGGGGAGGAGTACGCAGTATTTT
d_call: TRBD1; v_call: TRBV27; clone_size: once; j_call: TRBJ2-7; cdr3_aa: CASSLSEAGGIEQYF; cdr3_nt: TGTGCCAGCAGTTTATCGGAGGCAGGGGGCATCGAGCAGTACTTC
d_call: TRBD1; v_call: TRBV25-1; clone_size: NA; j_call: TRBJ2-5; cdr3_aa: CASAHKGAETQYF; cdr3_nt: TGTGCCAGCGCACACAAGGGGGCAGAGACCCAGTACTTC
d_call: NA; v_call: TRBV27; clone_size: NA; j_call: TRBJ1-1; cdr3_aa: CASSPYSGTEAFF; cdr3_nt: TGTGCCAGCAGCCCTTATAGCGGGACTGAAGCTTTCTTT
d_call: TRBD1; v_call: TRBV6-1; clone_size: once; j_call: TRBJ2-5; cdr3_aa: CASARLTGGETQYF; cdr3_nt: TGTGCCAGCGCGCGCCTTACAGGGGGCGAGACCCAGTACTTC
d_call: NA; v_call: TRBV11-3; clone_size: NA; j_call: TRBJ2-1; cdr3_aa: CASSVTGVRNNEQFF; cdr3_nt: TGTGCCAGCAGCGTCACAGGAGTCCGGAACAATGAGCAGTTCTTC
d_call: NA; v_call: TRBV19; clone_size: NA; j_call: TRBJ2-2; cdr3_aa: CASSIDRTGELFF; cdr3_nt: TGTGCCAGTAGTATAGATCGCACCGGGGAGCTGTTTTTT
d_call: NA; v_call: TRBV20-1; clone_size: NA; j_call: TRBJ1-1; cdr3_aa: CSAIRAFEAFF; cdr3_nt: TGCAGTGCTATCAGGGCGTTTGAAGCTTTCTTT
d_call: NA; v_call: TRBV27; clone_size: NA; j_call: TRBJ2-7; cdr3_aa: CASNKFQPIQGTSYEQYF; cdr3_nt: TGTGCCAGCAATAAATTCCAACCTATACAGGGTACCTCCTACGAGCAGTACTTC
d_call: TRBD1; v_call: TRBV7-8; clone_size: NA; j_call: TRBJ1-1; cdr3_aa: CASSLVYRGTEAFF; cdr3_nt: TGTGCCAGCAGCCTAGTGTACAGGGGTACTGAAGCTTTCTTT
d_call: TRBD1; v_call: TRBV5-1; clone_size: NA; j_call: TRBJ1-1; cdr3_aa: CASKYTGGGTEAFF; cdr3_nt: TGCGCCAGCAAATATACAGGGGGTGGAACTGAAGCTTTCTTT
d_call: NA; v_call: TRBV4-1; clone_size: NA; j_call: TRBJ2-3; cdr3_aa: CASSLRLSTDTQYF; cdr3_nt: TGCGCCAGCAGCCTAAGACTAAGCACAGATACGCAGTATTTT
d_call: TRBD1; v_call: TRBV9; clone_size: NA; j_call: TRBJ2-4; cdr3_aa: CASSQGQGKNIQYF; cdr3_nt: TGTGCCAGCAGCCAGGGACAGGGTAAAAACATTCAGTACTTC
d_call: NA; v_call: TRBV12-1; clone_size: NA; j_call: TRBJ2-7; cdr3_aa: CASSFVVTGSGVYEQYF; cdr3_nt: TGTGCCAGCAGCTTTGTCGTTACAGGCAGCGGGGTATACGAGCAGTACTTC
d_call: TRBD2; v_call: TRBV6-1; clone_size: NA; j_call: TRBJ2-7; cdr3_aa: CASSLTSVGEQYF; cdr3_nt: TGTGCCAGCAGTTTGACTAGCGTAGGCGAGCAGTACTTC
d_call: NA; v_call: TRBV7-9; clone_size: NA; j_call: TRBJ1-5; cdr3_aa: CASSSHRGGEPVSNQPQHF; cdr3_nt: TGTGCCAGCAGCTCCCATAGGGGGGGAGAACCGGTTAGCAATCAGCCCCAGCATTTT
d_call: NA; v_call: TRBV2; clone_size: once; j_call: TRBJ1-3; cdr3_aa: CASTSTGEGGYGNTIYF; cdr3_nt: TGTGCCAGCACTTCTACCGGGGAGGGAGGGTATGGAAACACCATATATTTT
d_call: NA; v_call: TRBV5-6; clone_size: NA; j_call: TRBJ1-3; cdr3_aa: CASSSLPGDTIYF; cdr3_nt: TGTGCCAGCAGCTCGCTTCCCGGAGACACCATATATTTT
d_call: TRBD2; v_call: TRBV11-3; clone_size: once; j_call: TRBJ2-3; cdr3_aa: CARGDDYSGRVTDTQYF; cdr3_nt: TGTGCCAGGGGGGACGACTACAGCGGGAGGGTGACAGATACGCAGTATTTT
d_call: NA; v_call: TRBV5-8; clone_size: NA; j_call: TRBJ2-5; cdr3_aa: CASSLGRTKETQYF; cdr3_nt: TGTGCCAGCAGCTTGGGACGGACTAAAGAGACCCAGTACTTC
d_call: TRBD1; v_call: TRBV27; clone_size: NA; j_call: TRBJ1-6; cdr3_aa: CASSLPGGSSPLHF; cdr3_nt: TGTGCCAGCAGTTTGCCAGGGGGTAGTTCACCCCTCCACTTT
d_call: TRBD2; v_call: TRBV27; clone_size: NA; j_call: TRBJ2-1; cdr3_aa: CASSLSRTSGSYEQFF; cdr3_nt: TGTGCCAGCAGTTTATCCCGGACTAGCGGGAGTTATGAGCAGTTCTTC
d_call: NA; v_call: TRBV6-6; clone_size: NA; j_call: TRBJ2-6; cdr3_aa: CATRERGRPGANVLTF; cdr3_nt: TGTGCCACACGGGAGCGTGGACGCCCTGGGGCCAACGTCCTGACTTTC
d_call: NA; v_call: TRBV19; clone_size: NA; j_call: TRBJ1-2; cdr3_aa: CASSTRQAGDYGYTF; cdr3_nt: TGTGCCAGTAGTACTCGACAGGCGGGGGACTATGGCTACACCTTC
d_call: TRBD1; v_call: TRBV27; clone_size: NA; j_call: TRBJ1-5; cdr3_aa: CASSLGTGGRQPQHF; cdr3_nt: TGTGCCAGCAGTTTAGGGACAGGGGGCCGGCAGCCCCAGCATTTT
d_call: TRBD2; v_call: TRBV7-2; clone_size: NA; j_call: TRBJ2-1; cdr3_aa: CASSLNVGLGYNEQFF; cdr3_nt: TGTGCCAGCAGCTTAAACGTCGGACTAGGTTACAATGAGCAGTTCTTC
d_call: NA; v_call: TRBV4-2; clone_size: NA; j_call: TRBJ2-6; cdr3_aa: CASSHPGGTSRSGANVLTF; cdr3_nt: TGTGCCAGCAGCCACCCAGGAGGGACTTCCCGCTCTGGGGCCAACGTCCTGACTTTC
d_call: TRBD1; v_call: TRBV30; clone_size: NA; j_call: TRBJ1-2; cdr3_aa: CAWKVGGWDYGYTF; cdr3_nt: TGTGCCTGGAAAGTAGGGGGCTGGGACTATGGCTACACCTTC
d_call: TRBD2; v_call: TRBV7-8; clone_size: NA; j_call: TRBJ2-7; cdr3_aa: CASSSSGTAGGGGFHEQYF; cdr3_nt: TGTGCCAGCAGCTCTAGCGGGACAGCGGGAGGAGGGGGGTTCCACGAGCAGTACTTC
d_call: TRBD1; v_call: TRBV5-1; clone_size: NA; j_call: TRBJ1-3; cdr3_aa: CASKGGSSGNTIYF; cdr3_nt: TGCGCCAGCAAAGGGGGCTCTTCTGGAAACACCATATATTTT
d_call: TRBD1; v_call: TRBV5-1; clone_size: NA; j_call: TRBJ2-7; cdr3_aa: CASSLGDSTYEQYF; cdr3_nt: TGCGCCAGCAGCTTGGGGGACAGCACATACGAGCAGTACTTC
d_call: NA; v_call: TRBV28; clone_size: NA; j_call: TRBJ1-5; cdr3_aa: CASSLGRQHF; cdr3_nt: TGTGCCAGCAGTTTGGGGCGCCAGCATTTT
d_call: TRBD1; v_call: TRBV5-4; clone_size: NA; j_call: TRBJ2-7; cdr3_aa: CASSLDRDVSYEQYF; cdr3_nt: TGTGCCAGCAGCTTAGACAGGGATGTCTCCTACGAGCAGTACTTC
d_call: TRBD1; v_call: TRBV9; clone_size: once; j_call: TRBJ1-6; cdr3_aa: CASSARSTGYINSPLHF; cdr3_nt: TGTGCCAGCAGCGCTCGCTCGACAGGGTACATTAATTCACCCCTCCACTTT
d_call: TRBD1; v_call: TRBV6-4; clone_size: few; j_call: TRBJ2-1; cdr3_aa: CASSQGQGPQFF; cdr3_nt: TGTGCCAGCAGTCAGGGACAGGGGCCGCAGTTCTTC
d_call: TRBD2; v_call: TRBV16; clone_size: NA; j_call: TRBJ2-1; cdr3_aa: CASSQSKRGVRNEQFF; cdr3_nt: TGTGCCAGCAGCCAATCGAAGCGGGGGGTTAGGAATGAGCAGTTCTTC
d_call: TRBD2; v_call: TRBV6-5; clone_size: NA; j_call: TRBJ2-7; cdr3_aa: CASSADTGGPYEQYF; cdr3_nt: TGTGCCAGCAGTGCCGACACGGGGGGGCCTTACGAGCAGTACTTC
d_call: NA; v_call: TRBV20-1; clone_size: NA; j_call: TRBJ2-1; cdr3_aa: CSASRVDEQFF; cdr3_nt: TGCAGTGCTTCCAGGGTCGATGAGCAGTTCTTC
d_call: NA; v_call: TRBV6-1; clone_size: NA; j_call: TRBJ1-1; cdr3_aa: CASSQVNTEAFF; cdr3_nt: TGTGCCAGCAGTCAGGTGAACACTGAAGCTTTCTTT
d_call: TRBD1; v_call: TRBV27; clone_size: NA; j_call: TRBJ1-6; cdr3_aa: CASSYTQGADNSPLHF; cdr3_nt: TGTGCCAGCAGTTACACACAGGGGGCGGATAATTCACCCCTCCACTTT
d_call: TRBD2; v_call: TRBV30; clone_size: NA; j_call: TRBJ2-2; cdr3_aa: CARSGTSGSSNTGELFF; cdr3_nt: TGTGCCCGGAGTGGGACTAGCGGGAGCTCGAACACCGGGGAGCTGTTTTTT
d_call: NA; v_call: TRBV27; clone_size: once; j_call: TRBJ1-4; cdr3_aa: CASSEIRGSNEKLFF; cdr3_nt: TGTGCCAGCAGTGAAATACGAGGATCTAATGAAAAACTGTTTTTT
d_call: NA; v_call: TRBV27; clone_size: NA; j_call: TRBJ2-7; cdr3_aa: CASSLSGGVSYEQYF; cdr3_nt: TGTGCCAGCAGTTTATCGGGCGGGGTCTCCTACGAGCAGTACTTC